The 21 T cell receptor beta chains below all came from one sample that was sequenced in a study of control samples from healthy donors and cancer patients (dated by TCRdb to 2020 to 2022). Library prep was done by the immunoSEQ multiplex PCR assay. This immuneACCESS table, as held by TCRdb, lists in-frame sequences with V and J called but not all clones. Of the missing ones, under half trace to an unresolved V gene in checked studies; the others have no known cause. This sample comprises 130,000 to 150,000 clones, roughly nine tenths of them detected only once. Jointly, the top ten make up less than 5.5% of the sample. The sequenced material came from blood. Every receptor here comes from a man aged 30 to 45 in good health.

V and J are TRBV6-5 and TRBJ1-2; D uncertain. The CDR3 length is 13 residues. The V end was cut by 1 base, the J end by 8 bases, with 11 bases between. The germline CDR1 and CDR2 sequences are MNHEY and SVGAGI. The CDR3 is CASSYFMGSGYTF. Here the CDR3 DNA reads TGTGCCAGCAGTTACTTTATGGGATCGGGCTACACCTTC.

The chain uses TRBV6-1 and TRBJ2-7, with a weak D call TRBD2 (6 bases). With 1 base removed from V and 2 bases from J, the gap between germline ends came to 15 bases. Germline V gene sequence: CDR1 MNHNS, CDR2 SASEGT. There are 16 residues in the CDR3. The CDR3 loop is CASSEEAGGFTYEQYF. The CDR3 DNA reads as TGTGCCAGCAGTGAAGAGGCTGGGGGGTTCACCTACGAGCAGTACTTC.

V and J are TRBV6-5 and TRBJ1-2; 8 bases line up with TRBD1. Per the germline V gene, CDR1 is MNHEY and CDR2 is SVGAGI. Trimming cost V 6 bases and J 6 bases; bases outside gene matches: 6. The CDR3 length is 13 residues. CDR3 DNA: TGTGCCAGCAGCCGGGACAGGCCCCATGGCTACACCTTC. It specifies CASSRDRPHGYTF.

DNA of the CDR3: TGTGCCACCCGGAACGGACCCTTCGAAGCTTTCTTT. Encoded protein: CATRNGPFEAFF. The rearrangement joins TRBV2 to TRBJ1-1; D unresolved. V was trimmed by 10 bases and J by 8 bases, leaving 17 bases between them. Germline CDR1 SNHLY, CDR2 FYNNEI. The CDR3 length is 12 residues.

The gene calls are TRBV2 and TRBJ2-3; 10 nucleotides align to TRBD1. After removal of 6 bases from V and 3 bases from J, the junction contained 6 bases not matched to a gene. This CDR3 is 15 amino acids long. Germline values: CDR1 SNHLY, CDR2 FYNNEI. The DNA of the CDR3 is TGTGCCAGCAGCAGGCCGGGACAGGGGACAGATACGCAGTATTTT. Translated, it gives CASSRPGQGTDTQYF.

The gene calls are TRBV29-1 and TRBJ2-7; D ambiguous. Germline-derived CDR1 and CDR2 are SQVTM and ANQGSEA. The V gene lost 3 bases and the J gene lost 0 bases, with 6 bases spanning the gap. This CDR3 has 12 amino acids. CDR3 in amino acids: CSVEVSSYEQYF. DNA of the CDR3: TGCAGCGTTGAGGTCAGCTCCTACGAGCAGTACTTC.

This chain joins TRBV5-1 and TRBJ2-3; possibly TRBD2 for D (5 bases). Germline V gene lookup returns CDR1 SGHRS and CDR2 YFSETQ. V was clipped by 1 base and J by 3 bases, with 15 bases between them. This CDR3 contains 16 residues. This CDR3 is CASSLSDYPLTDTQYF. CDR3 nucleotides: TGCGCCAGCAGCTTGTCTGACTACCCTTTAACAGATACGCAGTATTTT.

The rearrangement links TRBV7-9 to TRBJ2-7; D unresolved. The CDR3 sequence is 13 residues long. The V end was cut by 6 bases, the J end by 3 bases, with 12 bases between. The V gene's germline CDR1 is SEHNR and CDR2 FQNEAQ (reference sequence). The CDR3 region is CASSGQIDYEQYF. The CDR3 bases are TGTGCCAGCAGTGGGCAGATCGACTACGAGCAGTACTTC.

V gene TRBV12-5 combines with J gene TRBJ2-5; 8 nucleotides agree with TRBD2. Germline CDR1 is LGHNT and CDR2 is FRNRAP. The CDR3 is 15 residues long. After removal of 7 bases from V and 1 base from J, the junction contained 8 bases not matched to a gene. The CDR3 protein is CASARGGAGQETQYF. CDR3 in DNA: TGTGCTAGTGCCCGGGGGGGGGCGGGCCAAGAGACCCAGTACTTC. Using reference TRBV12-5 and TRBJ2-5 for the parts outside the CDR3, the full variable domain is DARVTQTPRHKVTEMGQEVTMRCQPILGHNTVFWYRQTMMQGLELLAYFRNRAPLDDSGMPKDRFSAEMPDATLATLKIQPSEPRDSAVYFCASARGGAGQETQYFGPGTRLLVL.

The chain uses TRBV1 and TRBJ1-6; TRBD1, the table's D call, lacks a check against the DNA. TRBV1 is deemed a pseudogene. The CDR3 extends over 15 amino acids. The DNA of the CDR3 is TGCACCAGCAGCCTCATTGACAGGGACCGCTCACCCCTCCACTTT. This sequence encodes CTSSLIDRDRSPLHF.

The genes are TRBV2 and TRBJ2-7; 11 bases align to TRBD2. The J segment lost 2 bases and the V segment lost 5 bases, leaving 5 bases of the junction unmatched. CDR3 size: 15 residues. Germline V gives CDR1 SNHLY, CDR2 FYNNEI. This CDR3 reads CASSQLAGETYEQYF. As DNA, the CDR3 is TGTGCCAGCAGTCAACTAGCGGGAGAAACCTACGAGCAGTACTTC.

The chain is built from TRBV6-5 and TRBJ2-7; perhaps TRBD2 as D (5 bases). V was trimmed by 0 bases and J by 2 bases, leaving 14 bases between them. Per the germline V gene, CDR1 is MNHEY and CDR2 is SVGAGI. The CDR3 loop spans 16 amino acids. The CDR3, as DNA: TGTGCCAGCAGTTACTCTGCGGGCTCTTTTACCTACGAGCAGTACTTC. Translation: CASSYSAGSFTYEQYF.

V is TRBV5-6 and J is TRBJ1-4; D is undetermined. The V and J ends lost 4 bases and 7 bases respectively, with 11 bases between them. This CDR3 region has 13 residues. CDR1 is SGHDT and CDR2 is YYEEEE in the germline V gene. The chain's CDR3 is CASSTGRIEKLFF. DNA for the CDR3: TGTGCCAGCAGCACCGGACGGATTGAAAAACTGTTTTTT.

The CDR3 bases are TGTGCCAGCAGCCAATGGGCAGCCACTAATGAAAAACTGTTTTTT. Translation: CASSQWAATNEKLFF. The chain has TRBV3-1 (or the pseudogene TRBV3-2) and TRBJ1-4; D remains unclear. The CDR3 extends over 15 amino acids. Germline assignment: CDR1 LGHDT and CDR2 YNNKEL (reference sequence). Trimming stripped 2 bases from V and 2 bases from J, with 9 bases between.

This chain joins TRBV9 and TRBJ2-7; 8 bases are shared with TRBD2. This CDR3 has 11 amino acids. Germline V lookup: CDR1 SGDLS, CDR2 YYNGEE. After removal of 3 bases from V and 9 bases from J, the junction contained 2 bases not matched to a gene. The CDR3 coding sequence is TGTGCCAGCAGCGCCGGGGGGGTGCAGTACTTC. Amino acid sequence: CASSAGGVQYF.

V is TRBV2 and J is TRBJ2-3, with 7 bases lining up with TRBD2. The ends lost 1 base at V and 2 bases at J; junction bases unmatched: 6. The CDR3 has 16 amino acids. Germline lookup yields CDR1 SNHLY and CDR2 FYNNEI. In DNA form, the CDR3 reads TGTGCCAGCAGTGAAGGGAGCGGGACTAACACAGATACGCAGTATTTT. Protein: CASSEGSGTNTDTQYF.

The chain links TRBV24-1 to TRBJ2-5; D remains ambiguous. V lost 2 bases and J lost 9, with 15 bases in between. The CDR3 is 14 residues long. Germline V gene lookup returns CDR1 KGHDR and CDR2 SFDVKD. CDR3 bases: TGTGCCACCAGTGATTCCGTCTCCCCGAGACCCCAGTACTTC. Encoded protein: CATSDSVSPRPQYF.

J is TRBJ1-5 and V is TRBV3-1 (or the pseudogene TRBV3-2), with TRBD1 matching over 8 bases. Losses at the gene ends were 0 bases for V and 4 bases for J; bases not matched to a gene: 2. The CDR3 length is 15 residues. CDR1 is LGHDT and CDR2 is YNNKEL in the germline V gene (reference sequence). The chain's CDR3 is CASSQDDRGNQPQHF. The CDR3 DNA reads as TGTGCCAGCAGCCAAGACGACAGGGGTAATCAGCCCCAGCATTTT.

The chain couples TRBV6-1 to TRBJ2-7; TRBD2 matches 7 bases. This CDR3 has 16 residues. Germline values: CDR1 MNHNS, CDR2 SASEGT. V gave up 3 bases and J gave up 3 bases; unmatched junction bases: 11. CDR3 in DNA: TGTGCCAGCAGTGATTCGTTCCAGCGGGGCGGCTACGAGCAGTACTTC. Protein product: CASSDSFQRGGYEQYF.

V is TRBV7-7 and J is TRBJ2-7; TRBD1 aligns across 7 bases. Germline lookup yields CDR1 SSHAT and CDR2 FNYEAQ (reference sequence). Trimming at V came to 5 bases and at J to 2 bases, leaving 9 bases not matched to a gene. This CDR3 spans 15 amino acids. CDR3 nucleotide sequence: TGTGCCAGCAGCGTGAGGGACAGAGATCCCTACGAGCAGTACTTC. It is translated as CASSVRDRDPYEQYF.

V and J are TRBV7-9 and TRBJ2-7; D is ambiguous. The CDR3 has 13 amino acids. From germline, CDR1 is SEHNR and CDR2 FQNEAQ (reference sequence). V was trimmed by 1 base and J by 7 bases, leaving 11 bases between them. Written as DNA, the CDR3 is TGTGCCAGCAGCTTAGTTTCTGTGGGGGAGCAGTACTTC. Amino acids: CASSLVSVGEQYF.